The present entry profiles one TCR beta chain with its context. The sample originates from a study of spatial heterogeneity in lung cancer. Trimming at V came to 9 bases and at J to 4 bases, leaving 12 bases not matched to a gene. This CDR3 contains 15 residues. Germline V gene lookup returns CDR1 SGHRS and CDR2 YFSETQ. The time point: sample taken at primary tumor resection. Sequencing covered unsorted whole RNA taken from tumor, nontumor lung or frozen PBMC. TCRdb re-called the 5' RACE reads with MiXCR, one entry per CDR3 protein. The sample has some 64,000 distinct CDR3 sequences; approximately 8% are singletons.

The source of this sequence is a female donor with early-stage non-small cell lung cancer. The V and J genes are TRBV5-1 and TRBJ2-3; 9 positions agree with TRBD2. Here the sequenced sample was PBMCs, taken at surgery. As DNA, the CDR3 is TGCGCCACCAACTTACGGGGGACTAGCTCAGATACGCAGTATTTT. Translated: CATNLRGTSSDTQYF.